The entry below describes one TCR beta chain. The PCR made use of 60 Vbeta and 13 Jbeta primers. Profiled with immunoSEQ multiplex PCR; TCRdb holds only in-frame clones, not every one. The sample totals around 100,000 clones. CDR1 is KGHSH, CDR2 LQKENI, per germline. The CDR3 runs to 15 residues. Germline trimming cut 3 bases from V and 4 bases from J; bases unmatched to any gene: 8. This sample stems from a study of cytomegalovirus exposure and HLA in healthy donors. The J gene is TRBJ1-2, the V gene TRBV18; 7 bases align to TRBD1. The clonotype was recovered from a man younger than 45 in good health and CMV-seronegative. Sample: PBMCs. CDR3 sequence: CASSPPTGIGYGYTF. CDR3 in DNA: TGTGCCAGCTCACCCCCGACAGGGATCGGCTATGGCTACACCTTC.